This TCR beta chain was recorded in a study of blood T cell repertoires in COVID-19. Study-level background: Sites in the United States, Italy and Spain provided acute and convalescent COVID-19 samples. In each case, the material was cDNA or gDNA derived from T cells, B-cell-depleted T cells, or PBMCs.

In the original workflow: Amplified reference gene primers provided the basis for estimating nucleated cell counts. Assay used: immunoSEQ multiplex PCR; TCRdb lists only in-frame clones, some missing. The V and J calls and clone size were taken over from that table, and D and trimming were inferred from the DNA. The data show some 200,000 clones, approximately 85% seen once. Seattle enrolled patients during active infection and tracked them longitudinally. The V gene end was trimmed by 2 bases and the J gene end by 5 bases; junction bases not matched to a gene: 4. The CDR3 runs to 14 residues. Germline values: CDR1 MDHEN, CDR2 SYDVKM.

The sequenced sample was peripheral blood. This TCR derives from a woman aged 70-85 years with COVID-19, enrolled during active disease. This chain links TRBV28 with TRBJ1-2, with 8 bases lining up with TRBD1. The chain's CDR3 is CASSLDRGGYGYTF. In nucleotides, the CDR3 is TGTGCCAGCAGTTTAGACAGGGGAGGGTATGGCTACACCTTC.